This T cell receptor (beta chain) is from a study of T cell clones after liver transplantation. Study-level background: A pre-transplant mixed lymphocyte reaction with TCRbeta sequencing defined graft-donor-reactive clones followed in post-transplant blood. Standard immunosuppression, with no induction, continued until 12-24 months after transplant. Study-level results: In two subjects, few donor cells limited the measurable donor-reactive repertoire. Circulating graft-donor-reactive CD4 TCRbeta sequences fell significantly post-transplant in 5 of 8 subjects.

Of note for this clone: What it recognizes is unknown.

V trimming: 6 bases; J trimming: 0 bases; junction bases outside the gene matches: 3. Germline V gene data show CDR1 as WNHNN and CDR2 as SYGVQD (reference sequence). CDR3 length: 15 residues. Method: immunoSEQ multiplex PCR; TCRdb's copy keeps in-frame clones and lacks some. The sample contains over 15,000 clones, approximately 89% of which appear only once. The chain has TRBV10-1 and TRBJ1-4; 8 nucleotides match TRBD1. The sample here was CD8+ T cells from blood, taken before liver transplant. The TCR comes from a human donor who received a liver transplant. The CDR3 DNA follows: TGCGCCAGCAGACAGGGGGAAGCAACTAATGAAAAACTGTTTTTT. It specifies CASRQGEATNEKLFF.